The 5 T cell receptor beta chains below come from one sample, sequenced in a study of long-term antiretroviral therapy in people with HIV. Researchers ran immunoSEQ v3.0 at survey level. Only in-frame clones appear in the TCRdb table, and some are missing; sequencing was by immunoSEQ multiplex PCR. Of roughly 15,000 clones listed, approximately 86% are singletons. Specimen: unsorted PBMCs, collected 2.3 years before starting antiretroviral therapy. The receptor set was obtained from a woman in her thirties with HIV.

This chain connects TRBV6-1 to TRBJ1-4; the D gene is possibly TRBD1 (5 bases). The CDR3 spans 14 residues. The V end lost 7 bases, the J end lost 0 bases, and 9 bases lay between the germline ends. Germline V CDR1 and CDR2: MNHNS, SASEGT. In nucleotides, the CDR3 is TGTGCCAGCACTATGACAGCAACTAATGAAAAACTGTTTTTT. Protein: CASTMTATNEKLFF.

A note on this clone: This sample includes further DNA sequences coding for the same CDR3. The rearrangement uses TRBV5-5 and TRBJ1-1; TRBD1 might be the D (6 bases). Trimming cost V 0 bases and J 5 bases, with 11 bases left between them. CDR1 and CDR2 (germline): SGHKS, YYEKEE (reference sequence). The CDR3 has 14 residues. The CDR3 region is CASSLEGGGTEAFF. Here the CDR3 DNA reads TGTGCCAGCAGCTTGGAGGGGGGCGGTACTGAAGCTTTCTTT. The complete variable domain, with remaining parts taken from reference TRBV5-5 and TRBJ1-1, reads DAGVTQSPTHLIKTRGQQVTLRCSPISGHKSVSWYQQVLGQGPQFIFQYYEKEERGRGNFPDRFSARQFPNYSSELNVNALLLGDSALYLCASSLEGGGTEAFFGQGTRLTVV.

This clone was counted a single time. The chain employs TRBV5-1 and TRBJ2-2; TRBD2 aligns across 7 bases. J was trimmed by 7 bases and V by 5 bases; bases with no gene match: 5. The CDR3 is made up of 13 amino acids. CDR1 and CDR2 from the germline V gene are SGHRS and YFSETQ. The CDR3 protein is CASSVAGHGELFF. The CDR3 coding sequence is TGCGCCAGCAGTGTAGCGGGCCACGGGGAGCTGTTTTTT.

The gene calls are TRBV7-6 and TRBJ2-2; maybe TRBD1 (5 bases). V was trimmed by 5 bases and J by 0 bases, leaving 7 bases between them. CDR3 length: 14 amino acids. Germline CDR1 is SGHVS and CDR2 is FNYEAQ. CDR3: CASSLQANTGELFF. The CDR3 nucleotides read TGTGCCAGCAGCCTACAGGCGAACACCGGGGAGCTGTTTTTT.

The sample holds one count of this clone. The chain is built from TRBV25-1 and TRBJ2-6; 7 nucleotides agree with TRBD1. V shed 8 bases, J shed 4 bases, and the junction held 14 bases outside the gene matches. The CDR3 is 17 amino acids. Looked up from germline, CDR1 is MGHDK and CDR2 is SYGVNS. Written as DNA, the CDR3 is TGTGCCAGCGAAGAAGGGGGCCTGGGCTCCGGGGCCAACGTCCTGACTTTC. Translated: CASEEGGLGSGANVLTF.